In its sample, the clone carrying this T cell receptor beta chain was seen a few times. The target antigen is unknown. The record originates from a study of blood T cells in healthy people across ages. Overall study results and limits: The fall in TCR beta diversity per million T cells was roughly linear with age.

Peripheral blood from each donor was collected in a volume of approximately 9.2 milliliters. A second about 6 to 12 cycle PCR used barcoded and J-beta primers. TCRdb re-called the 5' RACE reads through MiXCR, storing one row per CDR3 protein. The table has around 850,000 distinct CDR3 sequences, under 40% seen once. V lost 3 bases, J lost 5 bases, and 8 bases lay in between. CDR1 is SGDLS, CDR2 YYNGEE, per germline. The CDR3 runs 12 residues. The specimen sequenced was blood. The V gene is TRBV9, the J gene TRBJ2-5; D is uncertain. The receptor's source is a man between 18 and 29 years old in good health. The CDR3 loop reads CASSGISETQYF. The CDR3 bases are TGTGCCAGCAGCGGGATCAGCGAGACCCAGTACTTC. Full variable domain (outside the CDR3, taken from reference TRBV9 and TRBJ2-5): DSGVTQTPKHLITATGQRVTLRCSPRSGDLSVYWYQQSLDQGLQFLIQYYNGEERAKGNILERFSAQQFPDLHSELNLSSLELGDSALYFCASSGISETQYFGPGTRLLVL.